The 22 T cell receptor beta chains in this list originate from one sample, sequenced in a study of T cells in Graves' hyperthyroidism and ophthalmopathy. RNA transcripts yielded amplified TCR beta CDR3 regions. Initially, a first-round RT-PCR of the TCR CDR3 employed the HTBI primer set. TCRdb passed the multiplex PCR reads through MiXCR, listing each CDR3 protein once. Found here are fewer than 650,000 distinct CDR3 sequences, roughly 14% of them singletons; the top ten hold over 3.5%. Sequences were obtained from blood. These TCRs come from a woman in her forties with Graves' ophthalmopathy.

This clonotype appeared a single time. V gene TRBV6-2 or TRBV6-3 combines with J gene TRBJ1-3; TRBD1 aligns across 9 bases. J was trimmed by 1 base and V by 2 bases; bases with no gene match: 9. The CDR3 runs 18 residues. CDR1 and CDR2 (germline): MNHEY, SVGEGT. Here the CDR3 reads CASSYIPGTGSSGNTIYF. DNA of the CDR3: TGTGCCAGCAGTTACATTCCCGGGACAGGGTCTTCTGGAAACACCATATATTTT.

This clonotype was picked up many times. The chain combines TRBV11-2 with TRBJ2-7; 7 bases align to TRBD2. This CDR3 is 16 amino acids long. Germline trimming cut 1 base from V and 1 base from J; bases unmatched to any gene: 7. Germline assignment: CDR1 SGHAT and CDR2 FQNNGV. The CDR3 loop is CASSLGSGGVSYEQYF. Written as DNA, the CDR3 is TGTGCCAGCAGCTTAGGTTCGGGAGGCGTGTCCTACGAGCAGTACTTC.

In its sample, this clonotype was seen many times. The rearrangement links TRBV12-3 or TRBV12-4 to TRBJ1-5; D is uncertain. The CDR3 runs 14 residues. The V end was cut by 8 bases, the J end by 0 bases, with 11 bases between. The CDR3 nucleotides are TGTGCCAGCTCAGACGGAGATAGCAATCAGCCCCAGCATTTT. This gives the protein CASSDGDSNQPQHF.

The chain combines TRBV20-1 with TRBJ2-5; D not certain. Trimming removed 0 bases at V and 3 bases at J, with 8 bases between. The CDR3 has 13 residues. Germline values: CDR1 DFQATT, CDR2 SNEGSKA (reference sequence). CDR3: CSARDNFKETQYF. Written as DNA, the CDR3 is TGCAGTGCTAGAGATAACTTTAAAGAGACCCAGTACTTC.

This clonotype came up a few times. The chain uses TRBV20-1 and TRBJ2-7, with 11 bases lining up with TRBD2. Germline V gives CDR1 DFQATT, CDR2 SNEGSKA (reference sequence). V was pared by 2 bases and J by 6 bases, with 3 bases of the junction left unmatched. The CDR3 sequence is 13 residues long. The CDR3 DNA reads TGCAGTGCTAGACTCCTAGCGGGAGGCGAGCAGTACTTC. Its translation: CSARLLAGGEQYF.

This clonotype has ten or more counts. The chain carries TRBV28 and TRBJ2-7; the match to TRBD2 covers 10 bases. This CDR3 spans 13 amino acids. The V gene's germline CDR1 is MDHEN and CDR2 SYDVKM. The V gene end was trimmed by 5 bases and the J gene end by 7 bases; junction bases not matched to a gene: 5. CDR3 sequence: CASSPGLAEEQYF. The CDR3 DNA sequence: TGTGCCAGCAGTCCCGGACTAGCGGAGGAGCAGTACTTC.

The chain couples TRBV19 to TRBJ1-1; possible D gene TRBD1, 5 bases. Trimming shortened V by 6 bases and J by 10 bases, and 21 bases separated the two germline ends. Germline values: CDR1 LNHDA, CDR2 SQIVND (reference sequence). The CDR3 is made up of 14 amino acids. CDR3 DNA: TGTGCCAGTAGCCTAGGGGCTGCCCTGGGTGGAGCTTTCTTT. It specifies CASSLGAALGGAFF.

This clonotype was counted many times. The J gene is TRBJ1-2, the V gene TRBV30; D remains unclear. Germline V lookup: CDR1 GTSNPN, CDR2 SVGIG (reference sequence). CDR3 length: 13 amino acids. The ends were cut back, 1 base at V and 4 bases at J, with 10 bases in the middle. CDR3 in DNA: TGTGCCTGGAGTGCGGAGCTTGGCTATGGCTACACCTTC. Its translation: CAWSAELGYGYTF.

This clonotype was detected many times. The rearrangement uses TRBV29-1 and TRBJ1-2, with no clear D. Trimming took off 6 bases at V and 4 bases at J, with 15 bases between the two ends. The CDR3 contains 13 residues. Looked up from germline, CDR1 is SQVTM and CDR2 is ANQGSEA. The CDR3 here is CSVRGAGSYGYTF. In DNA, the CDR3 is TGCAGCGTACGAGGTGCTGGTAGCTATGGCTACACCTTC.

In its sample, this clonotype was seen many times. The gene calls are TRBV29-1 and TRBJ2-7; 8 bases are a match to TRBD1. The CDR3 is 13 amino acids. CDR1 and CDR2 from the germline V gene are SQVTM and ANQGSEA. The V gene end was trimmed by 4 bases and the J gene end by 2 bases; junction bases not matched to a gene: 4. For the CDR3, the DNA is TGCAGCGTTGGACAGGGGAGCACCTACGAGCAGTACTTC. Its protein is CSVGQGSTYEQYF.

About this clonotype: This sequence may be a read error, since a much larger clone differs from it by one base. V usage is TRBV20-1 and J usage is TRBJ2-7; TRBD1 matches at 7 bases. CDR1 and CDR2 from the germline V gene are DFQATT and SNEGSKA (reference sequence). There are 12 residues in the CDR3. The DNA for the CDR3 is TGCAGTGCTAGAGTGGACAGGCCTGAGCAGCACTTC. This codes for CSARVDRPEQHF.

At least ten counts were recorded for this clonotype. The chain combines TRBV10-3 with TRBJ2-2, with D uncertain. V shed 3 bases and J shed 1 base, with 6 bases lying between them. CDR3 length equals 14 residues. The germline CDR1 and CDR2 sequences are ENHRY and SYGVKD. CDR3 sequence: CAISEQRNTGELFF. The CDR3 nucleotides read TGTGCCATCAGTGAACAGCGGAACACCGGGGAGCTGTTTTTT.

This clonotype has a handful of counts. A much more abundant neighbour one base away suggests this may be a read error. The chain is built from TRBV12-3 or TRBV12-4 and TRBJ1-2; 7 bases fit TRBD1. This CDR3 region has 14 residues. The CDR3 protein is CASRRQGGGYGHTF. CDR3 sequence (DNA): TGTGCCAGCAGACGACAGGGCGGAGGGTATGGCCACACCTTC.

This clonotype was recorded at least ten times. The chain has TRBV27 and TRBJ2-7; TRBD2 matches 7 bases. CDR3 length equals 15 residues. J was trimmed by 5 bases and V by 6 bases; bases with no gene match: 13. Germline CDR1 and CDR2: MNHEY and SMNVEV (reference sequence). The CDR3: CASSSPGPGGNEQYF. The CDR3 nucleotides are TGTGCCAGCAGCTCTCCCGGTCCGGGAGGAAACGAGCAGTACTTC.

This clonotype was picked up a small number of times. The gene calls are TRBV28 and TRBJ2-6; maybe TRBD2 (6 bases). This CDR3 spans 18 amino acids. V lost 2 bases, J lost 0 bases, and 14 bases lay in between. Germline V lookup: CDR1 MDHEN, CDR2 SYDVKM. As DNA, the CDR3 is TGTGCCAGCAGTTTAGGGGGGTCTCTAGCCTCTGGGGCCAACGTCCTGACTTTC. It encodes CASSLGGSLASGANVLTF.

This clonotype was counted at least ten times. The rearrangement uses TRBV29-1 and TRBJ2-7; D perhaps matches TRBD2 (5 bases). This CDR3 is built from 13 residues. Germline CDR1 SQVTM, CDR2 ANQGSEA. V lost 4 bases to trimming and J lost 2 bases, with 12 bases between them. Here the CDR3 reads CSVVFAGPYEQYF. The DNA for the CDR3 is TGCAGCGTTGTGTTTGCGGGCCCCTACGAGCAGTACTTC.

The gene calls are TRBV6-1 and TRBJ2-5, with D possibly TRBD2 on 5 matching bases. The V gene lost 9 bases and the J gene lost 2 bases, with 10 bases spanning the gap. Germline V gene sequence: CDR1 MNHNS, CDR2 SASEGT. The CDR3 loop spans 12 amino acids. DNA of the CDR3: TGTGCCAGTACGGGGATGCAAGAGACCCAGTACTTC. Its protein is CASTGMQETQYF.

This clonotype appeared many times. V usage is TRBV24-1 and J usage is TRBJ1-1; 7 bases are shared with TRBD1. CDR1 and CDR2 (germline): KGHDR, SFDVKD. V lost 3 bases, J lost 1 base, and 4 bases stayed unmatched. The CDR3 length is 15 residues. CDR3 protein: CATSDTRTGNTEAFF. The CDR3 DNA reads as TGTGCCACCAGTGATACCCGGACAGGGAACACTGAAGCTTTCTTT.

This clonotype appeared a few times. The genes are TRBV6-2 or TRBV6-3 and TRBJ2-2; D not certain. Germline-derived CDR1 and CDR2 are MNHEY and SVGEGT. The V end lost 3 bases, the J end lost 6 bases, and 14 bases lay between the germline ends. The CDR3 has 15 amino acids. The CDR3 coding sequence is TGTGCCAGCAGTTATTCCGGTGTTGGTGCCGGGGAGCTGTTTTTT. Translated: CASSYSGVGAGELFF.

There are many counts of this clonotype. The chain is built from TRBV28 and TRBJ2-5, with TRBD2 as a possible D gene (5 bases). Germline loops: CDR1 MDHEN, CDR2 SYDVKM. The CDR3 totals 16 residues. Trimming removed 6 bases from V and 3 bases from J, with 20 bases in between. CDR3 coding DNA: TGTGCCAGCAGCACCCCCAGTGGAGGTTTCGAAGAGACCCAGTACTTC. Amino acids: CASSTPSGGFEETQYF.

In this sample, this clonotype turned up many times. CDR3 nucleotides: TGTGCCAGCAGAAACTACGAGCAGTACTTC. This gives the protein CASRNYEQYF. This chain links TRBV2 with TRBJ2-7; D is uncertain. Germline V CDR1 and CDR2: SNHLY, FYNNEI. Deletions cut 6 bases from V and 3 bases from J, with 3 bases between. This CDR3 is built from 10 residues.

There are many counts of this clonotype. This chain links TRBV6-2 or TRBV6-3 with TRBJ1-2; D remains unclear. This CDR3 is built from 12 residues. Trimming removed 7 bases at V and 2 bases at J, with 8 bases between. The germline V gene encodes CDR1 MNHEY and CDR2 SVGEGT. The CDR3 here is CASTAENYGYTF. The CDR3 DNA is TGTGCCAGCACCGCAGAGAACTATGGCTACACCTTC.